This T cell receptor (beta chain) was documented in a study of T cells in localized non-small cell lung cancer. Generated by immunoSEQ multiplex PCR, the TCRdb table keeps only in-frame clones and is missing some. The table lists approximately 52,000 clones, 70% to 85% of them singletons. The CDR3 totals 13 residues. The germline CDR1 and CDR2 sequences are SQVTM and ANQGSEA. Trimming took off 7 bases at V and 8 bases at J, with 17 bases between the two ends. This clone was seen more than once but under ten times. V gene TRBV29-1 combines with J gene TRBJ1-4; D not certain. The source is a man aged 35 to 69 with stage I squamous cell lung carcinoma. The specimen was peripheral blood, collected before any cancer treatment. The DNA of the CDR3 is TGCAGCGCAGGCTTGGGTAGGGTGGAAAAACTGTTTTTT. Residues: CSAGLGRVEKLFF.